This T cell receptor (beta chain) was sequenced during a study of regulatory T cells in long-lasting Graves disease. Assembly of TCR beta libraries relied on iRepertoire HTBI primers together with Arm-PCR of CDR3 regions. From the multiplex PCR reads, TCRdb called clonotypes with MiXCR, one entry per CDR3 protein. The sample contains hundreds of thousands of distinct CDR3 sequences, about a sixth of which appear only once. This clonotype has a count of ten or more. Its cognate antigen is unknown. The length of the CDR3 is 14 residues. V lost 6 bases to trimming and J lost 5 bases; unmatched junction nucleotides: 10. In germline, CDR1 is DFQATT, CDR2 SNEGSKA (reference sequence). Specified time point: newly diagnosed GD, antithyroid drugs for less than 3 months. With RNA extracted from PBMCs as input, the TCR library was made. Whole-study results and caveats: Segments TRBV28, TRBJ1-2 and TRBJ2-5 showed preferential usage in persistent disease. In persistent patients, shared public clonotypes (under 3,000) outnumbered those in new patients (about 970).

The receptor was derived from a female donor with Graves disease. The source was peripheral blood mononuclear cells (PBMCs), collected at new diagnosis, from a patient treated with antithyroid drugs. This chain links TRBV20-1 with TRBJ2-3, with 8 positions matching TRBD2. CDR3 region: CSAGRVKPVDTQYF. Here the CDR3 DNA reads TGCAGTGCCGGGAGGGTAAAACCCGTAGATACGCAGTATTTT.